Sequencing of this T cell receptor beta chain was carried out in a study of lymphopenia after photon versus proton radiotherapy. Points from the study as a whole: In patients who died, overall survival fell as post-nadir TCR diversity dropped more. Better survival with proton therapy was suggested as possible, not demonstrated. After lymphocyte nadir, photon-treated repertoires showed oligoclonal expansion, especially CD8+ Temra.

On this clone: Its antigen is currently unknown.

Germline V CDR1 and CDR2: LNHDA, SQIVND (reference sequence). J lost 3 bases, V lost 4 bases, and 5 bases had no gene match. The CDR3 sequence is 14 residues long. Profiled with immunoSEQ multiplex PCR; TCRdb holds only in-frame clones, not every one. The table lists 30,000 to 40,000 clones, roughly 92% of them singletons. The source is a man aged 60 to 75 with cholangiocarcinoma. The sequencing used peripheral blood, collected from a patient treated with photon-based radiotherapy. The genes are TRBV19 and TRBJ1-2; 7 bases map to TRBD1. CDR3 amino acids: CASSTRTGHYGYTF. CDR3 nucleotide sequence: TGTGCCAGTAGTACCCGGACAGGACACTATGGCTACACCTTC.